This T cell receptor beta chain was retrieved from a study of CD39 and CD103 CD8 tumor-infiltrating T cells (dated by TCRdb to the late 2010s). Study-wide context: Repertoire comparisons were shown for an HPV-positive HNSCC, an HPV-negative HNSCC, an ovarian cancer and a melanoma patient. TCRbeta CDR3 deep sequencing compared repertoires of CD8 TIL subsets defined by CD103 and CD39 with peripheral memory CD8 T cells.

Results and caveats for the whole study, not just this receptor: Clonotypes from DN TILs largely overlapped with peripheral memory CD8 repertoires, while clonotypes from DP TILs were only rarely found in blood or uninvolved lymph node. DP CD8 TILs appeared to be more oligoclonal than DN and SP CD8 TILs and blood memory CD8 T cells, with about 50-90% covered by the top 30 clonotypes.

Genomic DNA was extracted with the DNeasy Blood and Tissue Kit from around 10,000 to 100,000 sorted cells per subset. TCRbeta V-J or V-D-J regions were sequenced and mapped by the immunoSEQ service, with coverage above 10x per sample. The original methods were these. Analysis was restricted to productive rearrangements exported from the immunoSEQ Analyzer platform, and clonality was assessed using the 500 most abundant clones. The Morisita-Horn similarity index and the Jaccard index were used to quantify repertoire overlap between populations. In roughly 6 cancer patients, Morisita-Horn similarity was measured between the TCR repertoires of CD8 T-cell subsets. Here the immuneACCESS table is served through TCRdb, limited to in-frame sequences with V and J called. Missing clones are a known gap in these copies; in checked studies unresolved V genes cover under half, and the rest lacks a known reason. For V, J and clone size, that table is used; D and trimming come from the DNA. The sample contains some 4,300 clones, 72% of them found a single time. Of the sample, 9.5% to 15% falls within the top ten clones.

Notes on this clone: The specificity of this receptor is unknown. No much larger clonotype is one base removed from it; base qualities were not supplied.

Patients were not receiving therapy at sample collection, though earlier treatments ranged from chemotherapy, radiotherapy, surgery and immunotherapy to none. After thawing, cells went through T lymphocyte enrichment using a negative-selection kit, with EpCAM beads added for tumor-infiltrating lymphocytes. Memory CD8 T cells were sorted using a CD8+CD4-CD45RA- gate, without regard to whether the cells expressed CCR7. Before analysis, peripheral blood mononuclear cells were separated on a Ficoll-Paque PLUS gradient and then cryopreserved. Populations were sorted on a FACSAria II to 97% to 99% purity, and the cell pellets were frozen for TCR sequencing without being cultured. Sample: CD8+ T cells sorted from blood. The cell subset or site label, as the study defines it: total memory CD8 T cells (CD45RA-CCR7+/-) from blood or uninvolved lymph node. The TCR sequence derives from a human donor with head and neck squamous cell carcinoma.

CDR3 protein: CASSGGGAEAFF. The sequenced DNA: TGTGCCAGCAGCGGGGGCGGGGCTGAAGCTTTCTTT. The rearranged segments are TRBV9 and TRBJ1-1; TRBD1 is a weak D gene call, 5 bases matching. V is clipped by 3 bases and J by 6 bases, and the sequence between their germline boundaries is 9 bases long. The CDR3, from cysteine to phenylalanine, totals 12 residues. Only the CDR3 DNA is retained, 36 bases long and in frame from the first base. From the germline V gene, CDR1 is SGDLS and CDR2 is YYNGEE.